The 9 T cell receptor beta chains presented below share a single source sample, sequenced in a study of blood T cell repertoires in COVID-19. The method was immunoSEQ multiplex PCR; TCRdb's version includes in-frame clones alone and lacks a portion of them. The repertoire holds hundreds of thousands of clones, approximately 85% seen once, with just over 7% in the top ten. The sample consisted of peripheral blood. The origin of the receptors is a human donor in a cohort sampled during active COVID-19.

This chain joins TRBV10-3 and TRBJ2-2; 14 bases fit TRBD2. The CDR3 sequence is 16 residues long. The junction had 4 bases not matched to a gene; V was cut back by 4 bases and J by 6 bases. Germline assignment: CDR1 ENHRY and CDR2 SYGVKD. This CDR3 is CAISGGTSGGPGELFF. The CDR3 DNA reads TGTGCCATCAGTGGGGGGACTAGCGGGGGCCCCGGGGAGCTGTTTTTT.

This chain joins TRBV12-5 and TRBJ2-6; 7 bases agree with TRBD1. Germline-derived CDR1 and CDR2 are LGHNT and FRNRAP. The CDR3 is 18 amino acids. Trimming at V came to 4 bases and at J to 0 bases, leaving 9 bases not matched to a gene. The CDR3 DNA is TGTGCTAGTGGTTCCGGACAGGCGTTCCTCTCTGGGGCCAACGTCCTGACTTTC. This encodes CASGSGQAFLSGANVLTF.

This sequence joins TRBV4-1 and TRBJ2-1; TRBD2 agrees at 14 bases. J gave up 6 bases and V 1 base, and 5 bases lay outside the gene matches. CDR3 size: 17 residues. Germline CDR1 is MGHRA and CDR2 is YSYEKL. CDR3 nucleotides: TGCGCCAGCAGCCAAGCTACCGGGACTAGCGGGGGCAATGAGCAGTTCTTC. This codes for CASSQATGTSGGNEQFF.

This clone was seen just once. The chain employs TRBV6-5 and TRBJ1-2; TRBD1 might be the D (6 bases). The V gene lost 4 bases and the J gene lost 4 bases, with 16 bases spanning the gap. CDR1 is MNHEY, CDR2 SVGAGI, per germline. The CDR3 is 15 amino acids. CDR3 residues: CASSSKQGAPYGYTF. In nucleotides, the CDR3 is TGTGCCAGCAGTTCCAAACAGGGAGCACCCTATGGCTACACCTTC.

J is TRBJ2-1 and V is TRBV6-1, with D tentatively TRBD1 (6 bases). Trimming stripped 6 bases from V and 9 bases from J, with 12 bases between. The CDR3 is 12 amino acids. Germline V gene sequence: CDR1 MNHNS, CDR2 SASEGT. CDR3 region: CASSLDRTEQFF. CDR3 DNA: TGTGCCAGCAGCCTCGACAGGACTGAGCAGTTCTTC.

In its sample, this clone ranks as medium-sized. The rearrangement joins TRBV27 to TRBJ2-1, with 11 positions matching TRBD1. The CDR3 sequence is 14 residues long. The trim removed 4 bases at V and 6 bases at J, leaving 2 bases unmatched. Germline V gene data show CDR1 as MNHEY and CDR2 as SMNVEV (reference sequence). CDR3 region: CASSSGTGGNEQFF. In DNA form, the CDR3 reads TGTGCCAGCAGTTCCGGGACAGGGGGCAATGAGCAGTTCTTC.

The DNA for the CDR3 is TGTGCCAGTAGTTCGGGACAGGGGGGAGAAAAACTGTTTTTT. Encoded protein: CASSSGQGGEKLFF. The rearrangement links TRBV19 to TRBJ1-4, with 11 bases aligning to TRBD1. The V gene end was trimmed by 5 bases and the J gene end by 8 bases; junction bases not matched to a gene: 4. Germline CDR1 is LNHDA and CDR2 is SQIVND (reference sequence). The length of the CDR3 is 14 residues.

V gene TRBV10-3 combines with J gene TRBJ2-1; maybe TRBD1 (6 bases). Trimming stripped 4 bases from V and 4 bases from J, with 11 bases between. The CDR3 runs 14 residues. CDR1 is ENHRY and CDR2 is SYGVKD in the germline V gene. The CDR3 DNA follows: TGTGCCATCAGTGCCCGGGACAAATACAATGAGCAGTTCTTC. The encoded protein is CAISARDKYNEQFF.

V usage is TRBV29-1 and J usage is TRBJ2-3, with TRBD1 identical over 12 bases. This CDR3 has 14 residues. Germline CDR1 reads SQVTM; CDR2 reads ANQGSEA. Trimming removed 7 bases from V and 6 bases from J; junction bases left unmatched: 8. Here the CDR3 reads CSAPGTGGFDTQYF. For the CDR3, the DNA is TGCAGCGCTCCCGGGACAGGGGGCTTTGATACGCAGTATTTT.